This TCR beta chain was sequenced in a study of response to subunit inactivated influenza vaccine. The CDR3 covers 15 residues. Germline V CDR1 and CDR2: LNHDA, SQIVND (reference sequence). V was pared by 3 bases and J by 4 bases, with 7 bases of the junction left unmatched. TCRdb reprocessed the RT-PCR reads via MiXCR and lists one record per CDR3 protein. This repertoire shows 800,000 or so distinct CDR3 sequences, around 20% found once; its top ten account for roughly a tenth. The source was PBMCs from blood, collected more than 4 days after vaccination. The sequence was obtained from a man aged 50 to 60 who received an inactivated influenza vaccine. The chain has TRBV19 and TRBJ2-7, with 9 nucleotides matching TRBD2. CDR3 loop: CASSIYPLAGYEQYF. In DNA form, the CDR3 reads TGTGCCAGTAGTATTTATCCGCTAGCGGGGTACGAGCAGTACTTC.